This is a list of T cell receptor beta chains from one sample in a study of OX40 agonist ivuxolimab in advanced cancers. Using immunoSEQ multiplex PCR, the repertoire was profiled, and TCRdb retains in-frame clones only, with some absent. The table lists tens of thousands of clones, 65% to 85% of them singletons. The source material was CD4+ or CD8+ T cells sorted from blood, sampled in a trial of the OX40 agonist ivuxolimab. The receptors here all came from an adult with an advanced solid tumor such as melanoma, head and neck, liver or kidney cancer. Each CDR3 is given with its conserved first and last residue. The D gene is left open where the match is weak. Part of the rows lack a size; the others show once, few, many or a class for expanded clones.

v_gene	d_gene	j_gene	abundance	CDR3nt	CDR3aa
TRBV19	.	TRBJ1-4	.	TGTGCCAGTAGTATGCAGGTTAATGAAAAACTGTTTTTT	CASSMQVNEKLFF
TRBV29-1	TRBD1	TRBJ1-1	.	TGCAGCGTTCACAGGGGATTGAACACTGAAGCTTTCTTT	CSVHRGLNTEAFF
TRBV28	.	TRBJ1-5	.	TGTGCCAGCAGCCTTGAGGGGGGGTGGCAGCCCCAGCATTTT	CASSLEGGWQPQHF
TRBV29-1	.	TRBJ2-1	.	TGCAGCTACCACAGGGACCACAATGAGCAGTTCTTC	CSYHRDHNEQFF
TRBV15	.	TRBJ2-1	.	TGTGCCACCAGCAGAGTAGGCGCGAGGGGGTGGGGTGAGCAGTTCTTC	CATSRVGARGWGEQFF
TRBV5-1	TRBD1	TRBJ1-1	once	TGCGCCAGCAGCTTGGCCATACAGGGGATGAACACTGAAGCTTTCTTT	CASSLAIQGMNTEAFF
TRBV5-6	.	TRBJ2-1	.	TGTGCCAGCAGCTTAGAGGGGTGGGGTGAGCAGTTCTTC	CASSLEGWGEQFF
TRBV2	TRBD1	TRBJ2-7	.	TGTGCCAGCGGGGCGGACAGGGCCTACGAGCAGTACTTC	CASGADRAYEQYF
TRBV5-4	TRBD1	TRBJ1-1	.	TGTGCCTCCAAACGGGACAGTAAGAACACTGAAGCTTTCTTT	CASKRDSKNTEAFF
TRBV5-1	TRBD2	TRBJ2-3	.	TGCGCCAGCAGCTTGAATCCTAGCGGTACAGATACGCAGTATTTT	CASSLNPSGTDTQYF
TRBV7-2	.	TRBJ2-7	.	TGTGCCAGCAGCTCCCGAGGGGCGTCAACCAACTACGAGCAGTACTTC	CASSSRGASTNYEQYF
TRBV7-9	TRBD2	TRBJ2-1	.	TGTGCCAGCAGCTTAACAGGACTAGCGGGAGGCAATGAGCAGTTCTTC	CASSLTGLAGGNEQFF
TRBV2	TRBD1	TRBJ1-1	many	TGTGCCAGCAATCCCTTTACAGGGGGAGGCACTGAAGCTTTCTTT	CASNPFTGGGTEAFF
TRBV7-8	TRBD1	TRBJ2-7	few	TGTGCCAGCAGCGCGGACAGGGGTGCCTACGAGCAGTACTTC	CASSADRGAYEQYF
TRBV19	.	TRBJ2-4	once	TGTGCCAGTGACGCGGGACAGTTACAGTACTTC	CASDAGQLQYF
TRBV5-8	TRBD2	TRBJ2-5	.	TGTGCCAGCAGCTTGGCCTTCGGCGGGAGGGTCCAGTACTTC	CASSLAFGGRVQYF
TRBV7-3	TRBD2	TRBJ2-1	once	TGTGCCAGCAGCTTAACGGCGGGAGGTAACAATGAGCAGTTCTTC	CASSLTAGGNNEQFF
TRBV5-6	TRBD2	TRBJ2-1	.	TGTGCCAGCAGCTCCCTACTAGCGGGAGGGTACAATGAGCAGTTCTTC	CASSSLLAGGYNEQFF
TRBV30	TRBD1	TRBJ1-1	.	TGTGCCGGGGCGAGGGGGCTTACTGAAGCTTTCTTT	CAGARGLTEAFF
TRBV27	.	TRBJ2-1	once	TGTGCCAGCAGTCCGAGAAACAATGAGCAGTTCTTC	CASSPRNNEQFF
TRBV29-1	.	TRBJ2-2	few	TGCAGCGTTACAAAGACTGGCACCGGGGAGCTGTTTTTT	CSVTKTGTGELFF
TRBV6-1	TRBD2	TRBJ2-7	.	TGTGCCAGCAGTGAATTGGGAGGGCTAGGCGAGCAGTACTTC	CASSELGGLGEQYF
TRBV15	.	TRBJ2-5	.	TGTGCCACCAGCAGAGAACTAGGACGGGAGACCCAGTACTTC	CATSRELGRETQYF
TRBV18	.	TRBJ2-7	.	TGTGCCAGCTCACTTGCGGGACACAGCTCCTACGAGCAGTACTTC	CASSLAGHSSYEQYF
TRBV5-1	TRBD1	TRBJ2-3	once	TGCGCCAGCAGCACGGCGGACAGGTCAGATACGCAGTATTTT	CASSTADRSDTQYF
TRBV6-5	.	TRBJ1-2	.	TGTGCCAGCAGTGAAGCGGGCAGGTATGGCTACACCTTC	CASSEAGRYGYTF
TRBV5-1	.	TRBJ2-1	.	TGCGCCAGCAGCCCCCGAGCCGATGAGCAGTTCTTC	CASSPRADEQFF
TRBV5-4	TRBD1	TRBJ1-2	.	TGTGCCAGCAGCTTGGTAACAGGGGGTACCGCCTTC	CASSLVTGGTAF
TRBV10-3	TRBD2	TRBJ2-2	.	TGTGCCATCAGGGGGACTAGCGGTAACACCGGGGAGCTGTTTTTT	CAIRGTSGNTGELFF
TRBV11-2	.	TRBJ2-7	.	TGTGCCAGCAGCGATCCAGGAGGGGAGAGCTCCTACGAGCAGTACTTC	CASSDPGGESSYEQYF
TRBV7-8	.	TRBJ2-3	.	TGTGCCAGCAGCTCCTTAGGGACCCGAAGCGCAGATACGCAGTATTTT	CASSSLGTRSADTQYF
TRBV7-2	TRBD2	TRBJ2-1	.	TGTGCCAGCAGCTTAGTGGGTAGCGGGAAGGATGAGCAGTTCTTC	CASSLVGSGKDEQFF
TRBV6-5	.	TRBJ1-3	few	TGTGCCACCCACAGCTCTGGAAACACCATATATTTT	CATHSSGNTIYF
TRBV11-1	.	TRBJ2-7	.	TGTGCCAGCAGCCCCGGAGGTTGGTCCTACGAGCAGTACTTC	CASSPGGWSYEQYF
TRBV28	.	TRBJ1-4	.	TGTGCCAGCTCGACTAGCCGGAATGAAAAACTGTTTTTT	CASSTSRNEKLFF
TRBV1	.	TRBJ2-3	.	TGCACCAGCAGCCATCCCGGGAGGACAGATACGCAGTATTTT	CTSSHPGRTDTQYF
TRBV28	.	TRBJ2-3	.	TGTGCCAGCAGCCCACTAGGGACTAGCACAGATACGCAGTATTTT	CASSPLGTSTDTQYF
TRBV6-1	TRBD1	TRBJ1-2	few	TGTGCCAGCAGGACAGGGGAGCTTGGCTACACCTTC	CASRTGELGYTF
TRBV4-2	.	TRBJ2-3	few	TGTGCCAGCAGCCAAGATAGCCCGGCCGGCACAGATACGCAGTATTTT	CASSQDSPAGTDTQYF
TRBV30	TRBD1	TRBJ2-7	.	TGTGCCTGGAGTCCGTCTTGGGGGACAGGGGGCAGTTACGAGCAGTACTTC	CAWSPSWGTGGSYEQYF
TRBV30	.	TRBJ1-3	.	TGTGCCTGGAGTGTTCCGGGATTCTCTGGAAACACCATATATTTT	CAWSVPGFSGNTIYF
TRBV14	.	TRBJ2-2	once	TGTGCCAGCAGCCCAACGACTAACACCGGGGAGCTGTTTTTT	CASSPTTNTGELFF